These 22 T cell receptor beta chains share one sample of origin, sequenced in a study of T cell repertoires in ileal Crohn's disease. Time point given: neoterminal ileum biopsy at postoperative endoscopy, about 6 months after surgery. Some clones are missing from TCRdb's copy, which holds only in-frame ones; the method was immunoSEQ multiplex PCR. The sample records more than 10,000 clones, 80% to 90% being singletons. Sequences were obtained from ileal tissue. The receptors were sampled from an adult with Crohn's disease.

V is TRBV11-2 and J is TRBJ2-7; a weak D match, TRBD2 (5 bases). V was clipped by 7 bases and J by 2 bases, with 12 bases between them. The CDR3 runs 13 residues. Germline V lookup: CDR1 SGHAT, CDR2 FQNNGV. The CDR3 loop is CASTPSIAYEQYF. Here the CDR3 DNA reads TGTGCCAGCACCCCTAGCATAGCCTACGAGCAGTACTTC. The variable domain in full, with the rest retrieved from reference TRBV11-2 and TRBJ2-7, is EAGVAQSPRYKIIEKRQSVAFWCNPISGHATLYWYQQILGQGPKLLIQFQNNGVVDDSQLPKDRFSAERLKGVDSTLKIQPAKLEDSAVYLCASTPSIAYEQYFGPGTRLTVT.

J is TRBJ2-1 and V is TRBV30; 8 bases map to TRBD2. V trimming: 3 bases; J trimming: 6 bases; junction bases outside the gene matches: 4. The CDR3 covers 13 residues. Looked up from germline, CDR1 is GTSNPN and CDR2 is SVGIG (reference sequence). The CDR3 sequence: CAWRGGGINEQFF. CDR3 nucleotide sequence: TGTGCCTGGAGAGGCGGGGGGATCAATGAGCAGTTCTTC.

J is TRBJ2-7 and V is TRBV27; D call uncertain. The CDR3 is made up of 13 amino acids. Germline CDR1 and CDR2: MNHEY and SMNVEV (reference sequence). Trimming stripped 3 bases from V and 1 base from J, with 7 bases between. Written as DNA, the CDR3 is TGTGCCAGCAGTTTTGGCAAGTCCTACGAGCAGTACTTC. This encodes CASSFGKSYEQYF.

The CDR3 bases are TGTGCCAGCAGTGAATTGAAGGGGACTAGCGGGCGGACCTTAGCCAAAAACATTCAGTACTTC. Residues: CASSELKGTSGRTLAKNIQYF. This chain links TRBV6-1 with TRBJ2-4, with 12 bases matching TRBD2. With 2 bases clipped from V and 0 bases from J, the junction kept 14 bases outside the gene matches. The length of the CDR3 is 21 residues. The germline gives CDR1 MNHNS, CDR2 SASEGT.

Written as DNA, the CDR3 is TGTGCCAGTAGGCTACTAGCGGGACACCTCCAAGGATACGAGCAGTACTTC. Translated: CASRLLAGHLQGYEQYF. V gene TRBV19 combines with J gene TRBJ2-7; 10 bases line up with TRBD2. Germline V gene lookup returns CDR1 LNHDA and CDR2 SQIVND (reference sequence). Trimming cost V 6 bases and J 4 bases; bases outside gene matches: 15. This CDR3 contains 17 residues.

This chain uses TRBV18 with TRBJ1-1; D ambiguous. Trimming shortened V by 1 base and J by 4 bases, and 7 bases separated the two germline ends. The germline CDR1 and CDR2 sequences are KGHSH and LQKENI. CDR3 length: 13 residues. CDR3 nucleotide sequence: TGTGCCAGCTCACCACAGGAGGGCACTGAAGCTTTCTTT. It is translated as CASSPQEGTEAFF.

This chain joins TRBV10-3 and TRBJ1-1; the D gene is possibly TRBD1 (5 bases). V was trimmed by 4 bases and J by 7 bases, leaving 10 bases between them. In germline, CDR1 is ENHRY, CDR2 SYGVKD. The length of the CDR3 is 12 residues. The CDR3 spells CAISGGGSEAFF. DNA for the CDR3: TGTGCCATCAGTGGGGGCGGGAGTGAAGCTTTCTTT.

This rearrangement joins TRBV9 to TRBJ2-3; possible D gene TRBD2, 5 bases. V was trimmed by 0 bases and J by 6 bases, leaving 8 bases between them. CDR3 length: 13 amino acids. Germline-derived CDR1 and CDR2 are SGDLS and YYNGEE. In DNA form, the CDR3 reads TGTGCCAGCAGCGTAGCATCGGGGGATACGCAGTATTTT. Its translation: CASSVASGDTQYF.

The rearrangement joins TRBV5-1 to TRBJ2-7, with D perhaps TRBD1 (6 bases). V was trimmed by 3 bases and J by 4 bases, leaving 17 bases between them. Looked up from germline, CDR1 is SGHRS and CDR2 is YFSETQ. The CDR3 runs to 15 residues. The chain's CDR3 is CASSWAPTGTYEQYF. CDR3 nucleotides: TGCGCCAGCAGCTGGGCGCCAACCGGGACATACGAGCAGTACTTC.

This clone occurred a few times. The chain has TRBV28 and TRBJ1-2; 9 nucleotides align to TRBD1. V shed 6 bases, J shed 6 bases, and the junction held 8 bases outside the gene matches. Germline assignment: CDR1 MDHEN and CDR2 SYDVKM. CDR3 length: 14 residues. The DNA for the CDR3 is TGTGCCAGCAGGCTTACACAGGGGGCGCATGGCTACACCTTC. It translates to CASRLTQGAHGYTF.

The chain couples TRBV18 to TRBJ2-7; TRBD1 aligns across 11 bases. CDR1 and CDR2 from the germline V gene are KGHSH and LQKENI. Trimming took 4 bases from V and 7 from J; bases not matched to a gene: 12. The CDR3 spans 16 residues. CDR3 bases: TGTGCCAGCTCACTGCCCCCTGGGACAGGGGGATTAGAGCAGTACTTC. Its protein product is CASSLPPGTGGLEQYF.

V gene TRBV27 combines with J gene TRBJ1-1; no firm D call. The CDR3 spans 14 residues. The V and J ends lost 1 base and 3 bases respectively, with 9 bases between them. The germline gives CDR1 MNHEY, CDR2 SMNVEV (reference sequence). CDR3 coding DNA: TGTGCCAGCAGTTTATACGCGTCCCACACTGAAGCTTTCTTT. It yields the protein CASSLYASHTEAFF.

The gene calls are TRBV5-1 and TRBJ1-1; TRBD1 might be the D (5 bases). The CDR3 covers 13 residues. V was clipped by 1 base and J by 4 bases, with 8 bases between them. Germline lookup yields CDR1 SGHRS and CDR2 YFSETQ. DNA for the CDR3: TGCGCCAGCAGCTTGAGGACAAGCACTGAAGCTTTCTTT. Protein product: CASSLRTSTEAFF.

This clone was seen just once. The CDR3 DNA sequence: TGTGCCTGGAGTGCCTCTGGTAGCGGGTTACGCTACGAGCAGTACTTC. The encoded protein is CAWSASGSGLRYEQYF. The rearrangement uses TRBV30 and TRBJ2-5, with TRBD2 matching 7 bases. The DNA matches TRBJ2-7 better at its end, which makes the J call doubtful. Looked up from germline, CDR1 is GTSNPN and CDR2 is SVGIG (reference sequence). This CDR3 is 16 amino acids long.

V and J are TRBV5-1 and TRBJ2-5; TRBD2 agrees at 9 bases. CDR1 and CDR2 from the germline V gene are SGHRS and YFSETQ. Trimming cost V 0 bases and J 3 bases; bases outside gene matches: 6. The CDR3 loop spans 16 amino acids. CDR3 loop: CASSLGRSSGKETQYF. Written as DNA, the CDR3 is TGCGCCAGCAGCTTGGGTAGATCTAGCGGGAAAGAGACCCAGTACTTC.

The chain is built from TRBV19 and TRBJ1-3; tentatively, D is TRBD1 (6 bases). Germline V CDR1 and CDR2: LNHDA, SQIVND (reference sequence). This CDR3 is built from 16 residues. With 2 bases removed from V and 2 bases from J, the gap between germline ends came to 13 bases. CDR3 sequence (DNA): TGTGCCAGTAGTATAATTGCAGGGGCTGCTGGAAACACCATATATTTT. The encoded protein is CASSIIAGAAGNTIYF.

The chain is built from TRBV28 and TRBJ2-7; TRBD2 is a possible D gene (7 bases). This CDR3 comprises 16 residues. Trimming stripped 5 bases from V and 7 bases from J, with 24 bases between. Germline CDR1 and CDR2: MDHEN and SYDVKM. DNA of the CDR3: TGTGCCAGCAGTCCCCCCCCTAGCGGTTCCAGGGGTGAGCAGTACTTC. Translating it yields CASSPPPSGSRGEQYF. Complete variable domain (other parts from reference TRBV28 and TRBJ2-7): DVKVTQSSRYLVKRTGEKVFLECVQDMDHENMFWYRQDPGLGLRLIYFSYDVKMKEKGDIPEGYSVSREKKERFSLILESASTNQTSMYLCASSPPPSGSRGEQYFGPGTRLTVT.

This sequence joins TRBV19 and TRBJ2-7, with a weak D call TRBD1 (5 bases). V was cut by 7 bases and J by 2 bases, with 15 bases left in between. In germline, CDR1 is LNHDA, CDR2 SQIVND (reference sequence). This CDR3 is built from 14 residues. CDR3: CASMSQGPTYEQYF. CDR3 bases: TGTGCCAGTATGTCTCAGGGTCCGACCTACGAGCAGTACTTC.

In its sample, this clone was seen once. The CDR3 region has the DNA TGTGCCAGCAGTTTTAGACTAGCGGGAGACTCCTACAATGAGCAGTTCTTC. Protein sequence: CASSFRLAGDSYNEQFF. V usage is TRBV28 and J usage is TRBJ2-1, with TRBD2 matching 12 bases. With 3 bases clipped from V and 0 bases from J, the junction kept 3 bases outside the gene matches. This CDR3 spans 17 amino acids. The germline CDR1 and CDR2 sequences are MDHEN and SYDVKM.

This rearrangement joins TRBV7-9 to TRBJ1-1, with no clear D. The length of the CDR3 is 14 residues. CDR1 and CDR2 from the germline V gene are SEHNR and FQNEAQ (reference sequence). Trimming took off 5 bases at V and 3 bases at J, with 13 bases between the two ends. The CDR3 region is CASSNTEFYTEAFF. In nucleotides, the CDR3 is TGTGCCAGCAGCAATACAGAGTTCTACACTGAAGCTTTCTTT.

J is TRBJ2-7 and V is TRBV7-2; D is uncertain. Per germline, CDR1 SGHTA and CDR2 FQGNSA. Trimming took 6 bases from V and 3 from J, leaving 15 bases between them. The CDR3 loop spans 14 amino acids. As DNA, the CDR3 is TGTGCCAGCAGTAATGGGCAGGTCAGCTACGAGCAGTACTTC. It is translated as CASSNGQVSYEQYF. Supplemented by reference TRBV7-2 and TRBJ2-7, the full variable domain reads GAGVSQSPSNKVTEKGKDVELRCDPISGHTALYWYRQSLGQGLEFLIYFQGNSAPDKSGLPSDRFSAERTGGSVSTLTIQRTQQEDSAVYLCASSNGQVSYEQYFGPGTRLTVT.

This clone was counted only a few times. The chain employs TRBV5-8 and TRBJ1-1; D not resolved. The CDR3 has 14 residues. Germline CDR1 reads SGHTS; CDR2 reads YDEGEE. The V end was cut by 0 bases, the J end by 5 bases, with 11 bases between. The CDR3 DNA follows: TGTGCCAGCAGCTTGGTTCGGGGATATACTGAAGCTTTCTTT. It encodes CASSLVRGYTEAFF.